Below, 21 T cell receptor beta chains from the same sample are listed, as sequenced in a study of CD8 T cells in Susac syndrome. The RNA input was roughly 0.45 to 1 ug, and it was reverse transcribed with random hexamers. TCRdb analysed the immunoSEQ multiplex PCR reads with MiXCR anew, one entry per CDR3 protein. The sample has fewer than 300,000 distinct CDR3 sequences; around 83% are singletons. The material sequenced was CD8+ T cells from PBMCs. The receptors derive from a human donor with multiple sclerosis.

This chain uses TRBV9 with TRBJ1-2; D possibly corresponds to TRBD1 (5 bases). Germline V gene sequence: CDR1 SGDLS, CDR2 YYNGEE. The V end lost 7 bases, the J end lost 3 bases, and 16 bases lay between the germline ends. The CDR3 has 14 residues. As DNA, the CDR3 is TGTGCCAGCGGGGCCAGTAGGAGTGACTATGGCTACACCTTC. Its protein product is CASGASRSDYGYTF.

This clonotype is a singleton in its sample. V gene TRBV20-1 combines with J gene TRBJ2-5, with 13 bases fitting TRBD2. Trimming took 6 bases from V and 5 from J; bases not matched to a gene: 6. Per the germline V gene, CDR1 is DFQATT and CDR2 is SNEGSKA (reference sequence). CDR3 length equals 14 residues. The CDR3 region is CSAPTSGREETQYF. The DNA for the CDR3 is TGCAGTGCGCCCACTAGCGGGAGGGAGGAGACCCAGTACTTC.

The chain employs TRBV24-1 and TRBJ2-2, with D perhaps given as TRBD1 or TRBD2 (6 bases each). The CDR3 consists of 14 residues. V dropped 7 bases and J dropped 4 bases, with 12 bases sitting between them. The germline gives CDR1 KGHDR, CDR2 SFDVKD. The CDR3 reads CATRPGASTGELFF. The CDR3, as DNA: TGTGCCACCAGGCCGGGGGCGAGCACCGGGGAGCTGTTTTTT.

The genes are TRBV12-5 and TRBJ2-5; no reliable D call. Trimming cost V 5 bases and J 3 bases, with 10 bases left between them. The germline V gene has CDR1 LGHNT and CDR2 FRNRAP. The CDR3 has 13 residues. The CDR3 nucleotides are TGTGCTAGTGGTCCGACCTATAAAGAGACCCAGTACTTC. It specifies CASGPTYKETQYF. Looking up the rest from reference TRBV12-5 and TRBJ2-5 gives the full variable domain: DARVTQTPRHKVTEMGQEVTMRCQPILGHNTVFWYRQTMMQGLELLAYFRNRAPLDDSGMPKDRFSAEMPDATLATLKIQPSEPRDSAVYFCASGPTYKETQYFGPGTRLLVL.

This sequence joins TRBV7-9 and TRBJ2-7; TRBD1 matches at 8 bases. Per the germline V gene, CDR1 is SEHNR and CDR2 is FQNEAQ (reference sequence). Germline trimming cut 0 bases from V and 2 bases from J; bases unmatched to any gene: 0. The CDR3 totals 14 residues. The CDR3 coding sequence is TGTGCCAGCAGCTTAGCGGACAGGGCCTACGAGCAGTACTTC. Its protein is CASSLADRAYEQYF.

The rearrangement links TRBV14 to TRBJ1-2; D gene unclear. The CDR3 spans 15 residues. Germline values: CDR1 SGHDN, CDR2 FVKESK. The germline V and J ends were trimmed by 6 bases and 4 bases, with 18 bases remaining between them. The CDR3 DNA is TGTGCCAGCAGTCTTGTAGGCTCTCCCTTCTATGGCTACACCTTC. It encodes CASSLVGSPFYGYTF.

The V gene is TRBV27, the J gene TRBJ2-2; D is undetermined. The CDR3 runs to 12 residues. V was pared by 6 bases and J by 4 bases, with 6 bases between. Germline V gives CDR1 MNHEY, CDR2 SMNVEV (reference sequence). The CDR3 spells CASSRVTGELFF. The CDR3 coding sequence is TGTGCCAGCAGCCGGGTCACCGGGGAGCTGTTTTTT.

V and J are TRBV27 and TRBJ1-1; 8 positions agree with TRBD1. The V gene's germline CDR1 is MNHEY and CDR2 SMNVEV (reference sequence). With 6 bases clipped from V and 5 bases from J, the junction kept 8 bases outside the gene matches. The length of the CDR3 is 14 residues. The CDR3 DNA reads TGTGCCAGCAGAATTACAGGGGGATGGACTGAAGCTTTCTTT. As protein: CASRITGGWTEAFF.

This clonotype has a handful of counts. V gene TRBV6-1 combines with J gene TRBJ2-5, with TRBD2 matching 9 bases. Germline assignment: CDR1 MNHNS and CDR2 SASEGT. This CDR3 contains 12 residues. V lost 8 bases and J lost 5; bases outside the gene matches: 3. CDR3 nucleotides: TGTGCCAGCTGGAGCGGGAGGGAGACCCAGTACTTC. It specifies CASWSGRETQYF.

The chain carries TRBV27 and TRBJ2-2; D is unclear. In germline, CDR1 is MNHEY, CDR2 SMNVEV (reference sequence). V lost 3 bases to trimming and J lost 6 bases, with 8 bases between them. This CDR3 comprises 13 residues. CDR3 sequence (DNA): TGTGCCAGCAGTTTGCAGTCGGCCGGGGAGCTGTTTTTT. Amino acid sequence: CASSLQSAGELFF.

This chain uses TRBV30 with TRBJ2-1; D not resolved. The germline V and J ends were trimmed by 2 bases and 8 bases, with 7 bases remaining between them. Germline assignment: CDR1 GTSNPN and CDR2 SVGIG (reference sequence). This CDR3 is built from 11 residues. The CDR3 nucleotides read TGTGCCTGGAGTTTCGGCCATGAGCAGTTCTTC. This codes for CAWSFGHEQFF.

The chain carries TRBV30 and TRBJ1-2, with D unresolved. The CDR3 totals 12 residues. Germline V lookup: CDR1 GTSNPN, CDR2 SVGIG (reference sequence). Deletions cut 2 bases from V and 4 bases from J, with 8 bases between. The CDR3 bases are TGTGCCTGGAGTAGAGACCGCTATGGCTACACCTTC. Translated: CAWSRDRYGYTF.

The chain joins TRBV20-1 to TRBJ1-2, with unresolved D. CDR1 is DFQATT and CDR2 is SNEGSKA in the germline V gene (reference sequence). There are 12 residues in the CDR3. V shed 0 bases and J shed 2 bases, with 4 bases lying between them. In DNA, the CDR3 is TGCAGTGCTAGAGAGAGCAACTATGGCTACACCTTC. Translating it yields CSARESNYGYTF.

This clonotype was detected once. The CDR3 reads CASTPEGGRDEQYF. The CDR3 DNA reads TGCGCCAGCACTCCGGAGGGAGGGAGGGACGAGCAGTACTTC. This chain links TRBV5-1 with TRBJ2-7; 7 bases align to TRBD2. Germline-derived CDR1 and CDR2 are SGHRS and YFSETQ. The CDR3 covers 14 residues. The ends lost 6 bases at V and 5 bases at J; junction bases unmatched: 11.

The rearrangement joins TRBV28 to TRBJ2-5; perhaps TRBD2 as D (5 bases). V was clipped by 5 bases and J by 5 bases, with 15 bases between them. The CDR3 has 14 residues. The germline CDR1 and CDR2 sequences are MDHEN and SYDVKM. The CDR3 is CASSEIQRAETQYF. As DNA, the CDR3 is TGTGCCAGCAGTGAAATACAGAGGGCGGAGACCCAGTACTTC.

The CDR3: CASSTGGNSPLHF. The DNA for the CDR3 is TGTGCCAGCTCGACAGGGGGCAATTCACCCCTCCACTTT. V is TRBV19 and J is TRBJ1-6, with 10 bases fitting TRBD1. Trimming took 9 bases from V and 7 from J; bases not matched to a gene: 3. Germline assignment: CDR1 LNHDA and CDR2 SQIVND (reference sequence). The CDR3 runs to 13 residues.

The chain recombines TRBV29-1 with TRBJ1-1, with unresolved D. This CDR3 region has 11 residues. Looked up from germline, CDR1 is SQVTM and CDR2 is ANQGSEA. With 5 bases removed from V and 3 bases from J, the gap between germline ends came to 7 bases. CDR3 sequence reads: CSVRIYTEAFF. In nucleotides, the CDR3 is TGCAGCGTTAGGATATACACTGAAGCTTTCTTT. Looking up the rest from reference TRBV29-1 and TRBJ1-1 gives the full variable domain: SAVISQKPSRDICQRGTSLTIQCQVDSQVTMMFWYRQQPGQSLTLIATANQGSEATYESGFVIDKFPISRPNLTFSTLTVSNMSPEDSSIYLCSVRIYTEAFFGQGTRLTVV.

J is TRBJ2-3 and V is TRBV6-4, with TRBD2 as a possible D gene (5 bases). Germline assignment: CDR1 MRHNA and CDR2 SNTAGT. The V and J ends lost 0 bases and 5 bases respectively, with 9 bases between them. This CDR3 is built from 14 residues. CDR3 nucleotides: TGTGCCAGCAGTGACTCGAAGGAGGAAGATACGCAGTATTTT. Its translation is CASSDSKEEDTQYF.

The V gene is TRBV30, the J gene TRBJ1-1; D unclear. Germline V gene data show CDR1 as GTSNPN and CDR2 as SVGIG (reference sequence). Between the trimmed V and J ends, which lost 4 bases and 1 base, there was a span of 10 bases. CDR3 length: 13 residues. The CDR3 DNA sequence: TGTGCCTGGAAGGTAAAGGGGAACACTGAAGCTTTCTTT. Translation: CAWKVKGNTEAFF.

CDR3 region: CASSLGSSSETQYF. In DNA form, the CDR3 reads TGCGCCAGCAGCTTGGGCTCTAGTAGCGAGACCCAGTACTTC. The chain links TRBV5-1 to TRBJ2-5; D not certain. With 0 bases removed from V and 5 bases from J, the gap between germline ends came to 11 bases. The CDR3 has 14 amino acids. Looked up from germline, CDR1 is SGHRS and CDR2 is YFSETQ.

Turning to this clonotype: At one end the junction does not follow the germline gene, possibly because of a read error. The chain uses TRBV27 and TRBJ2-1; TRBD2 matches 12 bases. This CDR3 comprises 15 residues. CDR1 and CDR2 (germline): MNHEY, SMNVEV (reference sequence). CDR3 sequence reads: CASSPLAGGLNEQLF. CDR3 nucleotide sequence: TGTGCCAGCAGTCCTCTAGCGGGAGGGTTGAATGAGCAGTTATTC.